Below, 22 T cell receptor beta chains from the same sample are listed, as sequenced in a study of blood T cell repertoires in COVID-19. Assay used: immunoSEQ multiplex PCR; TCRdb lists only in-frame clones, some missing. Here the sample spans 11,000 to 15,000 clones, 85% to 90% being singletons. The sequenced sample consisted of peripheral blood. The receptors here all came from a human donor in a cohort sampled during active COVID-19.

This clone was detected only once. The chain uses TRBV5-1 and TRBJ2-3, with 7 bases lining up with TRBD2. The CDR3 is 17 residues long. Germline CDR1 and CDR2: SGHRS and YFSETQ. With 4 bases clipped from V and 1 base from J, the junction kept 12 bases outside the gene matches. The CDR3 DNA follows: TGCGCCAGCAGCCCATCGGTGGGCGGGAGTGGCACAGATACGCAGTATTTT. Residues: CASSPSVGGSGTDTQYF.

The chain couples TRBV19 to TRBJ2-3; TRBD2 is a possible D gene (5 bases). Germline-derived CDR1 and CDR2 are LNHDA and SQIVND (reference sequence). Trimming shortened V by 1 base and J by 3 bases, and 8 bases separated the two germline ends. The CDR3 totals 14 residues. The CDR3 protein is CASSIGLATDTQYF. The DNA of the CDR3 is TGTGCCAGTAGTATAGGGCTAGCAACAGATACGCAGTATTTT.

This chain joins TRBV18 and TRBJ2-7; 10 positions match TRBD1. Germline V gene sequence: CDR1 KGHSH, CDR2 LQKENI. V lost 4 bases, J lost 6 bases, and 3 bases stayed unmatched. The CDR3 spans 13 residues. The CDR3 sequence: CASSLDRGREQYF. The CDR3, as DNA: TGTGCCAGCTCACTCGACAGGGGGCGCGAGCAGTACTTC.

This chain links TRBV28 with TRBJ2-7; the match to TRBD1 covers 10 bases. The length of the CDR3 is 16 residues. J lost 3 bases, V lost 6 bases, and 11 bases had no gene match. Germline CDR1 is MDHEN and CDR2 is SYDVKM. The CDR3 region is CASSSWGQGIYYEQYF. CDR3 sequence (DNA): TGTGCCAGCAGCTCTTGGGGACAGGGGATCTACTACGAGCAGTACTTC. The full variable domain, its missing parts supplied by reference TRBV28 and TRBJ2-7, is DVKVTQSSRYLVKRTGEKVFLECVQDMDHENMFWYRQDPGLGLRLIYFSYDVKMKEKGDIPEGYSVSREKKERFSLILESASTNQTSMYLCASSSWGQGIYYEQYFGPGTRLTVT.

This rearrangement joins TRBV7-9 to TRBJ1-1; possibly TRBD1 for D (5 bases). V was trimmed by 3 bases and J by 5 bases, leaving 13 bases between them. This CDR3 comprises 14 residues. Germline V CDR1 and CDR2: SEHNR, FQNEAQ (reference sequence). CDR3 in DNA: TGTGCCAGCAGCTTTCCAGGGCTGGGTACTGAAGCTTTCTTT. Translated, it gives CASSFPGLGTEAFF.

This chain joins TRBV30 and TRBJ2-3; possible D gene TRBD2, 7 bases. V was trimmed by 2 bases and J by 3 bases, leaving 15 bases between them. Germline values: CDR1 GTSNPN, CDR2 SVGIG (reference sequence). CDR3 length: 15 amino acids. The CDR3 loop is CAWSFGGAGTDTQYF. In DNA, the CDR3 is TGTGCCTGGAGTTTTGGGGGGGCGGGGACAGATACGCAGTATTTT.

The chain is built from TRBV7-2 and TRBJ2-2, with a tentative D call TRBD2 (6 bases). The CDR3 spans 13 residues. The germline gives CDR1 SGHTA, CDR2 FQGNSA. Trimming stripped 6 bases from V and 5 bases from J, with 10 bases between. For the CDR3, the DNA is TGTGCCAGCAGTTTGGAGGGGACCGGGGAGCTGTTTTTT. Its translation: CASSLEGTGELFF.

In its sample, this clone was seen a few times. The rearrangement links TRBV5-5 to TRBJ1-5; 8 bases are a match to TRBD1. Per the germline V gene, CDR1 is SGHKS and CDR2 is YYEKEE (reference sequence). Losses at the gene ends were 3 bases for V and 7 bases for J; bases not matched to a gene: 9. The CDR3 is 15 residues long. CDR3 residues: CASSWGQAGVQPQHF. For the CDR3, the DNA is TGTGCCAGCAGCTGGGGACAGGCCGGGGTCCAGCCCCAGCATTTT.

The chain combines TRBV6-5 with TRBJ2-7, with TRBD1 as a possible D gene (6 bases). Germline values: CDR1 MNHEY, CDR2 SVGAGI. The germline V and J ends were trimmed by 7 bases and 7 bases, with 14 bases remaining between them. The CDR3 loop spans 12 amino acids. Here the CDR3 DNA reads TGTGCCAGCACTCGGGACACGGGGGAGCAGTACTTC. It yields the protein CASTRDTGEQYF.

This chain links TRBV6-5 with TRBJ2-1; D remains ambiguous. The germline CDR1 and CDR2 sequences are MNHEY and SVGAGI. The CDR3 contains 13 residues. Trimming took 5 bases from V and 3 from J, leaving 8 bases between them. The CDR3 nucleotides are TGTGCCAGCAGTCGCGAACTCTACAATGAGCAGTTCTTC. Translation: CASSRELYNEQFF.

The V call is TRBV7-9, the J call TRBJ2-1, with 8 bases lining up with TRBD1. The germline gives CDR1 SEHNR, CDR2 FQNEAQ (reference sequence). The CDR3 totals 16 residues. The ends lost 6 bases at V and 0 bases at J; junction bases unmatched: 7. The CDR3 DNA follows: TGTGCCAGCAGTCTTGGACAGGGACGCTCCTACAATGAGCAGTTCTTC. Protein product: CASSLGQGRSYNEQFF.

The genes are TRBV24-1 and TRBJ2-1; 9 bases are a match to TRBD2. The V gene end was trimmed by 5 bases and the J gene end by 1 base; junction bases not matched to a gene: 5. Germline-derived CDR1 and CDR2 are KGHDR and SFDVKD. This CDR3 is built from 16 residues. The CDR3, as DNA: TGTGCCACCAGTGTTGGGGGACTAGCTTCCTACAATGAGCAGTTCTTC. Translating it yields CATSVGGLASYNEQFF.

The chain joins TRBV3-1 (or the pseudogene TRBV3-2) to TRBJ1-2; 9 nucleotides line up with TRBD1. The CDR3 sequence is 13 residues long. Germline CDR1 LGHDT, CDR2 YNNKEL (reference sequence). V lost 3 bases and J lost 6; bases outside the gene matches: 2. The CDR3 DNA sequence: TGTGCCAGCAGCCACAGGACAGGGGATGGCTACACCTTC. The encoded protein is CASSHRTGDGYTF.

This chain uses TRBV7-9 with TRBJ1-2; 8 nucleotides agree with TRBD1. The trim removed 1 base at V and 6 bases at J, leaving 10 bases unmatched. There are 16 residues in the CDR3. Germline V gives CDR1 SEHNR, CDR2 FQNEAQ (reference sequence). In DNA form, the CDR3 reads TGTGCCAGCAGCTTAGACCCCCGACGACAGGGGCATGGCTACACCTTC. Translated: CASSLDPRRQGHGYTF.

This chain connects TRBV20-1 to TRBJ1-2, with D unresolved. Trimming removed 6 bases from V and 5 bases from J, with 7 bases in between. In germline, CDR1 is DFQATT, CDR2 SNEGSKA (reference sequence). The CDR3 is 10 amino acids. The CDR3 protein is CSATSYGYTF. For the CDR3, the DNA is TGCAGTGCCACATCTTATGGCTACACCTTC.

The chain couples TRBV19 to TRBJ1-2, with D tentatively TRBD1 (5 bases). Germline V gene data show CDR1 as LNHDA and CDR2 as SQIVND (reference sequence). Trimming took 4 bases from V and 0 from J, leaving 12 bases between them. There are 15 residues in the CDR3. CDR3: CASSTGLGSNYGYTF. The DNA for the CDR3 is TGTGCCAGTAGTACGGGACTGGGGTCTAACTATGGCTACACCTTC.

The CDR3 coding sequence is TGTGCCTGGTCCAGGACTGGTGGTATGTTCTTC. Translation: CAWSRTGGMFF. The J gene is TRBJ2-1, the V gene TRBV30; D might be TRBD2 (5 bases). The germline CDR1 and CDR2 sequences are GTSNPN and SVGIG (reference sequence). The CDR3 covers 11 residues. Trimming stripped 5 bases from V and 15 bases from J, with 17 bases between.

The V call is TRBV12-3 or TRBV12-4, the J call TRBJ1-2; 11 positions agree with TRBD1. J was trimmed by 11 bases and V by 7 bases; bases with no gene match: 9. CDR3 length equals 13 residues. CDR3 DNA sequence: TGTGCCAGCACCCCGTACCGGGACAGGGGGTACACCTTC. This translates into CASTPYRDRGYTF.

J is TRBJ2-2 and V is TRBV9, with 8 bases fitting TRBD2. V was clipped by 0 bases and J by 6 bases; unmatched bases: 4. Germline CDR1 reads SGDLS; CDR2 reads YYNGEE. CDR3 length: 15 residues. CDR3 residues: CASSVAGGQPGELFF. The CDR3 coding sequence is TGTGCCAGCAGCGTAGCGGGGGGGCAGCCCGGGGAGCTGTTTTTT.

The chain combines TRBV28 with TRBJ1-4; D uncertain. The germline V gene encodes CDR1 MDHEN and CDR2 SYDVKM. CDR3 length: 15 amino acids. V lost 4 bases to trimming and J lost 0 bases, with 9 bases between them. The CDR3 loop reads CASSSEGATNEKLFF. Here the CDR3 DNA reads TGTGCCAGCAGTTCAGAGGGTGCAACTAATGAAAAACTGTTTTTT.

The gene calls are TRBV9 and TRBJ1-1; 8 nucleotides align to TRBD1. Germline CDR1 SGDLS, CDR2 YYNGEE. The CDR3 has 14 amino acids. Trimming cost V 3 bases and J 4 bases; bases outside gene matches: 5. CDR3 DNA sequence: TGTGCCAGCAGCGGGACAGGGAGCCGCACTGAAGCTTTCTTT. Residues: CASSGTGSRTEAFF.

The DNA for the CDR3 is TGTGCCAGCAGCTCTAGAGTACTCAATGAGCAGTTCTTC. Residues: CASSSRVLNEQFF. The rearrangement links TRBV7-2 to TRBJ2-1; no firm D call. This CDR3 region has 13 residues. Germline assignment: CDR1 SGHTA and CDR2 FQGNSA. V lost 4 bases and J 6 bases, leaving 10 bases between the germline ends.